This record looks at one T cell receptor beta chain sequence and its context. Its antigen is still unknown. Relative to the germline gene, one junction end is altered; a read error may explain this. These data originate in a study of breast tumors, draining lymph nodes, adjacent tissues listed by TCRdb under 2016. A note on the overall study: In breast cancer patients, the study compared the TCR beta repertoires of tumor, adjacent nontumor tissue and axillary lymph nodes. In human breast cancer, the study set out to assess how tumor, surrounding tissue and draining lymph node repertoires relate to one another and whether T cells might be exchanged between them.

For sequencing, an Illumina HiSeq 2000 was employed. Multiplex PCR amplification was used to generate the TCR beta chain libraries. High-throughput sequencing was used to analyze the amplified TCR beta chain products. In-frame beta chains were kept once TCRdb had trimmed the public reads at Q25 with fastp and called clones with MiXCR. Entries that share a CDR3 protein sequence are merged under the most common genes and DNA. The sample table holds around 230,000 distinct CDR3 sequences, of which about 32% were seen once. The ten biggest clones cover just over 1.4% of the sample. Findings and caveats that apply to the study as a whole: The data were judged consistent with most tumor T cells deriving from the lymph node and then expanding within tumor tissue. Tumors showed preferential V and J gene usage, and their T-cell repertoire diversity fell below that of lymph nodes yet above that of nontumor tissue. Rather than being directly demonstrated, the conclusion that tumor T cells originate in lymph nodes was presented as consistent with a hypothesis. The similarity between tumor and nontumor tissue repertoires was significantly greater in luminal-like breast cancer than in basal-like breast cancer.

Lymph node samples came from the axillary draining lymph nodes of breast cancer patients. The cysteine opens and the phenylalanine closes a CDR3 of 14 amino acids. The only DNA kept is the CDR3, 42 bases in frame from the first base. For CDR1 and CDR2, the germline V gene lists MDHEN and SYDVKM. The sequencing sample was made of axillary lymph node tissue. This TCR derives from a female donor with breast cancer. Some clones in this sample may be carry-over from other donors' samples. The sequence joins TRBV28 to TRBJ2-5; the D gene is perhaps TRBD1, from 6 matching bases. DNA sequence: TGTGCCTGTTCCGGGACACCTAGGCAAGAGGCCCAGTACTTC. The encoded protein is CACSGTPRQEAQYF.